Detailed here is one TCR beta chain. This sample stems from a study of blood T cell repertoires in COVID-19. In the original analysis: Researchers report that nucleated cell counts were estimated from reference gene primer amplification. Only in-frame clones appear in the TCRdb table, and some are missing; sequencing was by immunoSEQ multiplex PCR. V, J and clone size are taken as reported in that table, and D and trimming were inferred from the DNA itself. The sample lists roughly 100,000 clones; around 81% were seen once. In germline, CDR1 is KGHSH, CDR2 LQKENI. The V and J ends lost 4 bases and 4 bases, in that order; junction bases with no gene match: 3. The length of the CDR3 is 15 residues.

The chain uses TRBV18 and TRBJ2-7; 14 nucleotides match TRBD2. This TCR was sampled from an older man with acute or convalescent COVID-19. The sample consisted of peripheral blood. The DNA for the CDR3 is TGTGCCAGCTCACTGGGGACTAGCGGGAGTTACGAGCAGTACTTC. Amino acid sequence: CASSLGTSGSYEQYF.